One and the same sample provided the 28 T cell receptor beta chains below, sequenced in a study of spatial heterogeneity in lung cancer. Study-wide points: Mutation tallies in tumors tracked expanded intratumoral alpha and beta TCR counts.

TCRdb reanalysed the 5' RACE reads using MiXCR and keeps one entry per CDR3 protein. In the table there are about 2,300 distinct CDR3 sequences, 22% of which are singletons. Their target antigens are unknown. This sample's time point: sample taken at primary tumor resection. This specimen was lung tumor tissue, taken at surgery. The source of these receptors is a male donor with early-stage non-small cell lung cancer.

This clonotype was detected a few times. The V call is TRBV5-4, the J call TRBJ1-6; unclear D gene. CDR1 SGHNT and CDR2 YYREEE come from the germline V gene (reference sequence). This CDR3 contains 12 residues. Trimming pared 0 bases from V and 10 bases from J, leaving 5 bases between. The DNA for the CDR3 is TGTGCCAGCAGCTTGGATCTCTCACCCCTCCACTTT. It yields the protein CASSLDLSPLHF.

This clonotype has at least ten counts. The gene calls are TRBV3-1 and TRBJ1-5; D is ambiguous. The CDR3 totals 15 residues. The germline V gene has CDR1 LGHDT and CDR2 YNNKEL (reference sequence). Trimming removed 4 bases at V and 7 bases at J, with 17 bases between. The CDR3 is CASSPTAATGQPQHF. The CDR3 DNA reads TGTGCCAGCAGCCCGACCGCAGCGACGGGACAGCCCCAGCATTTT.

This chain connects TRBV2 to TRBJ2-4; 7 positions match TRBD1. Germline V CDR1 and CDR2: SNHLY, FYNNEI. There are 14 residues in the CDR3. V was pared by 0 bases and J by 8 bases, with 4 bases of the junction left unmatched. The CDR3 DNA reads TGTGCCAGCAGTGAAGCGCTTCAGGGGGACATTCAGTACTTC. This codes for CASSEALQGDIQYF. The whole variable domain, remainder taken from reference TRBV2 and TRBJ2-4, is EPEVTQTPSHQVTQMGQEVILRCVPISNHLYFYWYRQILGQKVEFLVSFYNNEISEKSEIFDDQFSVERPDGSNFTLKIRSTKLEDSAMYFCASSEALQGDIQYFGAGTRLSVL.

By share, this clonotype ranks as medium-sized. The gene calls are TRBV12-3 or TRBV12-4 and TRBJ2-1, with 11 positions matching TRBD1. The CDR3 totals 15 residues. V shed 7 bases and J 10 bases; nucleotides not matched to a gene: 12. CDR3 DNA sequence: TGTGCCAGCATACAGATGGGACAGGGGGATTTAGAGCAGTTCTTC. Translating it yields CASIQMGQGDLEQFF.

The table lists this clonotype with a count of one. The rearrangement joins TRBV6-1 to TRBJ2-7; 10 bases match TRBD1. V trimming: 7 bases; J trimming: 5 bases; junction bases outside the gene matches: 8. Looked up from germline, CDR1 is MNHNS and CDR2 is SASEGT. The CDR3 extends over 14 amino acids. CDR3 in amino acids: CASKTPGQGNEQYF. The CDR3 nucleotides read TGTGCCAGCAAGACACCGGGACAGGGGAACGAGCAGTACTTC.

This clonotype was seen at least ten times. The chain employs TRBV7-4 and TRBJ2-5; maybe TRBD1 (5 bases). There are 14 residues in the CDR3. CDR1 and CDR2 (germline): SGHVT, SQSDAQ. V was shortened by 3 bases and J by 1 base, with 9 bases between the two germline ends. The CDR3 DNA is TGTGCCAGCAGCTTTCACGACAGCCAAGAGACCCAGTACTTC. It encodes CASSFHDSQETQYF. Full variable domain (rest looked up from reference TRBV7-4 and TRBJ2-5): GAGVSQSPRYKVAKRGRDVALRCDSISGHVTLYWYRQTLGQGSEVLTYSQSDAQRDKSGRPSGRFSAERPERSVSTLKIQRTEQGDSAVYLCASSFHDSQETQYFGPGTRLLVL.

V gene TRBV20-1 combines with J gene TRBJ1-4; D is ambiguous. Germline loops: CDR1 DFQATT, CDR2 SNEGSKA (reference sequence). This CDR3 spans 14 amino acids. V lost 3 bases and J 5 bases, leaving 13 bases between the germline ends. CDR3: CSARASWANEKLFF. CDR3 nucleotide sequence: TGCAGTGCTAGGGCATCTTGGGCAAATGAAAAACTGTTTTTT.

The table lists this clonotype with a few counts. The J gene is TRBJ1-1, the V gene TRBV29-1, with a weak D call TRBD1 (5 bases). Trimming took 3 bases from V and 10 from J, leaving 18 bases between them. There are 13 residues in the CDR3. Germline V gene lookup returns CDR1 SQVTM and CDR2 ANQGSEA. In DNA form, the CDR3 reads TGCAGCGTTGAGGGGGTTACAAGAGGAGGAGCTTTCTTT. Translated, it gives CSVEGVTRGGAFF.

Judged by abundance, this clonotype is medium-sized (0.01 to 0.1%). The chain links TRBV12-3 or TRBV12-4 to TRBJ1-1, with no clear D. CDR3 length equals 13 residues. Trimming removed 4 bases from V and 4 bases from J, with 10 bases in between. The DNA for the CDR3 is TGTGCCAGCAGTTCTAAAGGAACCACTGAAGCTTTCTTT. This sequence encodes CASSSKGTTEAFF.

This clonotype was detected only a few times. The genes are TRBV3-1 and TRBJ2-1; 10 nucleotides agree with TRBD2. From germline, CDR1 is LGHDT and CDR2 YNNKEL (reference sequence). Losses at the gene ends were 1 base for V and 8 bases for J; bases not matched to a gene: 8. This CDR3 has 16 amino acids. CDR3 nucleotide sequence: TGTGCCAGCAGCCAAGTGGTAGCGGGGGGTACGGATGAGCAGTTCTTC. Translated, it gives CASSQVVAGGTDEQFF.

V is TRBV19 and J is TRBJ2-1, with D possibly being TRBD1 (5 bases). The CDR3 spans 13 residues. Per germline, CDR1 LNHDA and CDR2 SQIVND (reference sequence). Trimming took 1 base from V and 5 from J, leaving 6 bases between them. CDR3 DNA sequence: TGTGCCAGTAGTATAGCCAGGGACAATGAGCAGTTCTTC. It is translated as CASSIARDNEQFF.

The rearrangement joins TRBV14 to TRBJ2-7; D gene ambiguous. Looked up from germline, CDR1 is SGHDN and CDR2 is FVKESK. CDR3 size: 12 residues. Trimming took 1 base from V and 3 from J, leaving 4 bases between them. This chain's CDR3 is CASSQAIYEQYF. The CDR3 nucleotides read TGTGCCAGCAGCCAAGCCATCTACGAGCAGTACTTC.

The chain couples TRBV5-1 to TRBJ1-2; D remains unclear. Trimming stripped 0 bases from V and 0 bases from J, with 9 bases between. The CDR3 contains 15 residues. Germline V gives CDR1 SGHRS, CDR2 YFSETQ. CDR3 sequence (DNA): TGCGCCAGCAGCTTGGAACCAGCTGCTAACTATGGCTACACCTTC. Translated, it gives CASSLEPAANYGYTF.

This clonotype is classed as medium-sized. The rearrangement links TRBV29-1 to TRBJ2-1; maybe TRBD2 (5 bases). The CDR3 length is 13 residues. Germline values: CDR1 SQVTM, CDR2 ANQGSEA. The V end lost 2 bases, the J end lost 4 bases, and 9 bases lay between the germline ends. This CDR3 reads CSVELGRYNEQFF. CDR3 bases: TGCAGCGTTGAACTTGGGAGATACAATGAGCAGTTCTTC.

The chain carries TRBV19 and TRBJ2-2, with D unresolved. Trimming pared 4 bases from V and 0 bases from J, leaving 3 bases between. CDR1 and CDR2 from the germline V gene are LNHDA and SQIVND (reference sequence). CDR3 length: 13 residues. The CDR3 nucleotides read TGTGCCAGTAGTAACCCGAACACCGGGGAGCTGTTTTTT. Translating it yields CASSNPNTGELFF.

CDR3 coding DNA: TGTGCCAGCAGCGCCATTAGCGGTAGCACAGATACGCAGTATTTT. Amino acids: CASSAISGSTDTQYF. The chain carries TRBV9 and TRBJ2-3; D might be TRBD2 (6 bases). This CDR3 is built from 15 residues. Trimming cost V 3 bases and J 0 bases, with 11 bases left between them. In germline, CDR1 is SGDLS, CDR2 YYNGEE.

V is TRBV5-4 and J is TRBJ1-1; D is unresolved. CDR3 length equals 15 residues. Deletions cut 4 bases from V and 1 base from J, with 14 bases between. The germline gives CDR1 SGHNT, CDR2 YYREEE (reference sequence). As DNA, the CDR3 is TGTGCCAGCAGCCTATTTGGTCCCCCGAACACTGAAGCTTTCTTT. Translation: CASSLFGPPNTEAFF.

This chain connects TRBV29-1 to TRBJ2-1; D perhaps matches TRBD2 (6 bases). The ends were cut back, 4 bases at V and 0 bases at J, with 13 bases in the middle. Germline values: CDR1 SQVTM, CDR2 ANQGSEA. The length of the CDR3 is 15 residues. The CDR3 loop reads CSVVKRANSYNEQFF. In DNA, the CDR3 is TGCAGCGTTGTGAAGCGGGCCAACTCCTACAATGAGCAGTTCTTC.

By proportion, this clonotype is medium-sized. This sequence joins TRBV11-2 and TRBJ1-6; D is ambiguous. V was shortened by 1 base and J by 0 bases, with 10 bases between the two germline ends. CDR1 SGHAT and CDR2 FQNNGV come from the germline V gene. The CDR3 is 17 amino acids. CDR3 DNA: TGTGCCAGCAGCTTAGGGGCGTACAGCTCCTATAATTCACCCCTCCACTTT. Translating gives CASSLGAYSSYNSPLHF.

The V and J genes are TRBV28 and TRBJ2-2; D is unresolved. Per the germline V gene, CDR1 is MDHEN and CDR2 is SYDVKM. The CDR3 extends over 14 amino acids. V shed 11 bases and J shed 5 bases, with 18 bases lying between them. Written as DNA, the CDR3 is TGTGCCGTTTTCACCAGAAGGCGAACCGGGGAGCTGTTTTTT. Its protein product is CAVFTRRRTGELFF.

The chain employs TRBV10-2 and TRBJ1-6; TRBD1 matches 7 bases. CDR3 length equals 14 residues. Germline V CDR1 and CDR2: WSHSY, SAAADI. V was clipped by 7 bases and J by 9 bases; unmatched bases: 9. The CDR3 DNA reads TGCGCCAGCAACGATAAGACAGGGATTTCACCCCTCCACTTT. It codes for CASNDKTGISPLHF.

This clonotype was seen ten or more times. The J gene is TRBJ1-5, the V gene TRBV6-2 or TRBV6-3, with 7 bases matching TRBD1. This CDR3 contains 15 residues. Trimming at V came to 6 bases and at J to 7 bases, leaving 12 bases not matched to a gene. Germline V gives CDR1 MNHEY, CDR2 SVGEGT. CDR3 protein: CASSLYIQGRQPQHF. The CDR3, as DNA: TGTGCCAGCAGCTTGTATATACAGGGGAGGCAGCCCCAGCATTTT.

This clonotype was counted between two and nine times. CDR3 sequence (DNA): TGTGCCAGCTCACCCCAACCGACAGGGAACACTGAAGCTTTCTTT. It is translated as CASSPQPTGNTEAFF. The rearrangement uses TRBV18 and TRBJ1-1; weak D call: TRBD1 (6 bases). Germline V gene data show CDR1 as KGHSH and CDR2 as LQKENI. This CDR3 contains 15 residues. Between the trimmed V and J ends, which lost 3 bases and 1 base, there was a span of 12 bases.

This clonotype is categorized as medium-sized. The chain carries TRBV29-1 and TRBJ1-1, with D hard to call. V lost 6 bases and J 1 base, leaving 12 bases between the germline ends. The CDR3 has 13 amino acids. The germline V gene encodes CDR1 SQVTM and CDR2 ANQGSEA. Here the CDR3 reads CSVHRGGNTEAFF. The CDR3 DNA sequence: TGCAGCGTCCATAGAGGAGGGAACACTGAAGCTTTCTTT.

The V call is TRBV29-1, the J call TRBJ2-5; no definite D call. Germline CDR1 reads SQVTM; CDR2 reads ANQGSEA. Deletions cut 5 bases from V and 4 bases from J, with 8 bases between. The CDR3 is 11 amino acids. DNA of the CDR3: TGCAGCGTTAGTATTTCAGAGACCCAGTACTTC. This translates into CSVSISETQYF. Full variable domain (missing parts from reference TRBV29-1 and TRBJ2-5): SAVISQKPSRDICQRGTSLTIQCQVDSQVTMMFWYRQQPGQSLTLIATANQGSEATYESGFVIDKFPISRPNLTFSTLTVSNMSPEDSSIYLCSVSISETQYFGPGTRLLVL.

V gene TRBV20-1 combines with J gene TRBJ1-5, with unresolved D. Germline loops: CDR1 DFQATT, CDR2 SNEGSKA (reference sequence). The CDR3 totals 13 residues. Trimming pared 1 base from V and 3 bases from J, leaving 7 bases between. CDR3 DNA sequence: TGCAGTGCTAGAGTGGGAATCAATCAGCCCCAGCATTTT. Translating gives CSARVGINQPQHF.

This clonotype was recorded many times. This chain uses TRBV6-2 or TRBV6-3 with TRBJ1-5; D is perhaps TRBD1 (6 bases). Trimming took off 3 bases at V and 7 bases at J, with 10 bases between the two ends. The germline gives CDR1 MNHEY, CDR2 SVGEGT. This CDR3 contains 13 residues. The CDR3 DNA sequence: TGTGCCAGCAGTTATCAAGGACAGCAGCCCCAGCATTTT. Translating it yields CASSYQGQQPQHF.

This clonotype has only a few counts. The CDR3 protein is CASSQEKDTQYF. As DNA, the CDR3 is TGTGCCAGCAGCCAAGAAAAAGATACGCAGTATTTT. The gene calls are TRBV4-2 and TRBJ2-3, with D unresolved. This CDR3 region has 12 residues. Trimming stripped 0 bases from V and 5 bases from J, with 3 bases between. Germline CDR1 is LGHNA and CDR2 is YNFKEQ.